The text below deals with one TCR beta chain. Its antigen is still unknown. Nashville, Tennessee was home to all donors, each a Caucasian adult. The source of the sample is a study of shared clonotypes between healthy human individuals. Study in general: Researchers assigned three CD4 naive, three CD4 memory, two CD8 naive and one CD8 memory plate to each donor. Study-level findings and limits: Memory subsets generally showed lower estimated richness than naive subsets.

The CDR3 sequence is 17 residues long. Germline V gene data show CDR1 as SEHNR and CDR2 as FQNEAQ (reference sequence). The V gene end was trimmed by 5 bases and the J gene end by 1 base; junction bases not matched to a gene: 9. TCRdb keeps only in-frame clones here, not all; method: immunoSEQ multiplex PCR. This sample has roughly 1,500,000 clones, with approximately 98% found just once. The sequenced material came from naive CD4+ T cells sorted from blood. Subset specified: CD45RA+ positively selected. The chain uses TRBV7-9 and TRBJ2-5, with 11 bases aligning to TRBD2. This sequence originates from a man aged 30 to 45 in good health. The CDR3 DNA sequence: TGTGCCAGCAGCCCGAGGGGGGGACTAGCGGTCCAAGAGACCCAGTACTTC. Its translation: CASSPRGGLAVQETQYF.